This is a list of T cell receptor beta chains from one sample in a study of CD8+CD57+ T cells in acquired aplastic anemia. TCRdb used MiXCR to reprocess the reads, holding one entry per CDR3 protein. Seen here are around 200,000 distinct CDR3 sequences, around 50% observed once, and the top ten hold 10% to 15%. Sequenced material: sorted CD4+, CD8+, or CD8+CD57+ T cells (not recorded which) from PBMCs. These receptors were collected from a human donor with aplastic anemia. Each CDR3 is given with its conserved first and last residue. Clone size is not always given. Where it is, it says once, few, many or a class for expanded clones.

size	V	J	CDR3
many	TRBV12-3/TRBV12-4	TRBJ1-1	CASSFSGVNTEAFF
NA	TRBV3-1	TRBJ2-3	CASSQAAGKLDTQYF
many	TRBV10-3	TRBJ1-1	CAISVREKTEAFF
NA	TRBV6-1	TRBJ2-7	CASSEALPQGEPYF
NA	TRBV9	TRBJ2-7	CASSEGDSYEQYF
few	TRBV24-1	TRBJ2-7	CATSGPPSYEQYF
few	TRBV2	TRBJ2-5	CASSYGETQYF
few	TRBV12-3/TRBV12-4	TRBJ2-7	CASGGDYEQYF
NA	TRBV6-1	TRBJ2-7	CASKGASGGRQYF
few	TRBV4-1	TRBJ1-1	CASSQDPGGRYMNTEAFF
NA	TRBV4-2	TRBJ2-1	CASSPRGGQSYNEQFF
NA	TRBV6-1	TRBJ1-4	CASSALAGTREKLFF
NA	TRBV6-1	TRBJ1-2	CASSATGGRFGYTF
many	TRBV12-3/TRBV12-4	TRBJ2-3	CASKSGGGNTQYF
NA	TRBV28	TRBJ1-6	CASSFYVGAQNSPLHF
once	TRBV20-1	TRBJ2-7	CSASRTDEQYF
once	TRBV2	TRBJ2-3	CASMRSGGRCTDTQYF
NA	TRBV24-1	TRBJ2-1	CATSDIWGSSYNEQFF
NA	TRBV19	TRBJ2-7	CASSAWDKNSYEQYF
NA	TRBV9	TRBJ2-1	CASSATSGTLVNEQFF